A single sample is the source of the 29 T cell receptor beta chains below, sequenced in a study of neurological immune-mediated disorders. Each CDR3 protein is one row after TCRdb ran MiXCR on the 5' RACE reads. The sample has 30,000 to 35,000 distinct CDR3 sequences, under 30% seen once. The specimen was CD4+ T cells from blood. These receptors were taken from a man aged 50 or older with HTLV-1-associated myelopathy (HAM/TSP).

The sample holds many counts of this clonotype. This chain uses TRBV5-1 with TRBJ2-3; 9 nucleotides align to TRBD1. Germline trimming cut 7 bases from V and 1 base from J; bases unmatched to any gene: 7. CDR1 and CDR2 from the germline V gene are SGHRS and YFSETQ. The CDR3 is made up of 15 amino acids. CDR3 loop: CASYENRGRTDTQYF. In nucleotides, the CDR3 is TGCGCCAGCTACGAAAACAGGGGGCGCACAGATACGCAGTATTTT.

The chain links TRBV27 to TRBJ1-5; TRBD1 aligns across 8 bases. Trimming at V came to 5 bases and at J to 7 bases, leaving 13 bases not matched to a gene. This CDR3 is built from 16 residues. Germline V CDR1 and CDR2: MNHEY, SMNVEV (reference sequence). CDR3 nucleotides: TGTGCCAGCAGTATGACCGGGACAGGCGGATCCCAGCCCCAGCATTTT. Protein: CASSMTGTGGSQPQHF.

Notes on this clonotype: A junction boundary mismatches the germline segment, possibly from a read error. This chain joins TRBV24-1 and TRBJ1-5; 9 nucleotides line up with TRBD1. The CDR3 is made up of 15 amino acids. The germline V gene has CDR1 KGHDR and CDR2 SFDVKD. The CDR3 nucleotides read TGTGCCAACAGTGATCGGGACAGGGTAGGGCAGCCCCAGCATTTT. Encoded protein: CANSDRDRVGQPQHF.

The J gene is TRBJ1-2, the V gene TRBV6-6, with 10 bases identical to TRBD1. Germline loops: CDR1 MNHNY, CDR2 SVGAGI (reference sequence). This CDR3 contains 16 residues. V dropped 5 bases and J dropped 6; count of bases not matched to a gene: 12. This CDR3 reads CASSMGQGQIRHGYTF. DNA for the CDR3: TGTGCCAGCAGTATGGGACAGGGGCAAATTAGACATGGCTACACCTTC.

This clonotype was seen many times. J is TRBJ1-6 and V is TRBV27; D unresolved. This CDR3 is 15 amino acids long. The germline V and J ends were trimmed by 3 bases and 9 bases, with 15 bases remaining between them. Germline values: CDR1 MNHEY, CDR2 SMNVEV (reference sequence). CDR3 in amino acids: CASSFLEGWSSPLHF. Written as DNA, the CDR3 is TGTGCCAGCAGTTTTTTAGAGGGTTGGAGTTCACCCCTCCACTTT.

This clonotype has ten or more counts. The gene calls are TRBV12-3 or TRBV12-4 and TRBJ1-1, with 10 positions matching TRBD1. This CDR3 spans 17 amino acids. V dropped 0 bases and J dropped 0; count of bases not matched to a gene: 4. The CDR3 spells CASSLALTGGLNTEAFF. The CDR3 nucleotides read TGTGCCAGCAGTTTAGCGCTGACAGGGGGCTTGAACACTGAAGCTTTCTTT.

In this sample, this clonotype turned up many times. For the CDR3, the DNA is TGTGCCAGCAGTGAAGACAGGAATGGCTACACCTTC. This translates into CASSEDRNGYTF. The V call is TRBV2, the J call TRBJ1-2; D perhaps matches TRBD1 (5 bases). Germline V gene sequence: CDR1 SNHLY, CDR2 FYNNEI. The CDR3 contains 12 residues. V shed 1 base and J shed 6 bases, with 6 bases lying between them.

This chain uses TRBV19 with TRBJ2-1; no definite D call. Germline CDR1 is LNHDA and CDR2 is SQIVND (reference sequence). This CDR3 is built from 12 residues. V was pared by 3 bases and J by 8 bases, with 8 bases between. Here the CDR3 reads CASSMGVDEQFF. The CDR3, as DNA: TGTGCCAGTAGTATGGGTGTCGATGAGCAGTTCTTC.

This clonotype was detected ten times or more. CDR3 DNA: TGTGCCAGCAGCCGGGGGATGGGAGTAAATGAGCAGTTCTTC. Protein: CASSRGMGVNEQFF. The chain employs TRBV5-8 and TRBJ2-1; a possible D gene is TRBD2 (6 bases). The V and J ends lost 4 bases and 7 bases respectively, with 15 bases between them. This CDR3 region has 14 residues. Germline lookup yields CDR1 SGHTS and CDR2 YDEGEE.

This clonotype was seen a few times. This chain joins TRBV7-9 and TRBJ1-1, with D possibly being TRBD1 (6 bases). The V gene's germline CDR1 is SEHNR and CDR2 FQNEAQ (reference sequence). The CDR3 loop spans 17 amino acids. V dropped 1 base and J dropped 0 bases, with 15 bases sitting between them. CDR3 sequence: CASSLVIHRDMNTEAFF. The CDR3 DNA is TGTGCCAGCAGCTTAGTGATTCACAGGGACATGAACACTGAAGCTTTCTTT.

The V and J genes are TRBV6-5 and TRBJ1-1; 10 nucleotides match TRBD1. The CDR3 has 18 amino acids. Trimming cost V 2 bases and J 12 bases; bases outside gene matches: 21. CDR1 is MNHEY, CDR2 SVGAGI, per germline. CDR3 sequence reads: CASSYTFLWDRGRPTTFF. CDR3 nucleotide sequence: TGTGCCAGCAGTTACACGTTTCTGTGGGACAGGGGACGTCCGACGACTTTCTTT.

This clonotype was seen many times. V gene TRBV14 combines with J gene TRBJ1-1; a possible D gene is TRBD1 (6 bases). With 1 base removed from V and 3 bases from J, the gap between germline ends came to 6 bases. Germline V gives CDR1 SGHDN, CDR2 FVKESK. The CDR3 totals 13 residues. The CDR3 loop is CASSQGTDTEAFF. The DNA for the CDR3 is TGTGCCAGCAGCCAAGGGACAGACACTGAAGCTTTCTTT.

This clonotype was detected many times. The chain carries TRBV12-3 or TRBV12-4 and TRBJ1-4; 7 bases map to TRBD1. The CDR3 is 14 residues long. Unmatched junction bases numbered 5, after V lost 6 bases and J lost 4 bases. Here the CDR3 reads CASRSTGVNEKLFF. The CDR3 nucleotides are TGTGCCAGCAGGTCAACAGGGGTTAATGAAAAACTGTTTTTT.

This clonotype occurred many times. The chain links TRBV29-1 to TRBJ2-1; 8 bases align to TRBD2. Germline V gene lookup returns CDR1 SQVTM and CDR2 ANQGSEA. The CDR3 loop spans 14 amino acids. The V segment lost 4 bases and the J segment 9 bases; nucleotides outside the gene matches: 11. CDR3 amino acids: CSVVPQRETGEQFF. In DNA form, the CDR3 reads TGCAGCGTTGTCCCCCAGCGGGAGACCGGTGAGCAGTTCTTC.

There are many counts of this clonotype. The V and J genes are TRBV15 and TRBJ2-2; D may be TRBD2 (6 bases). Germline loops: CDR1 LNHNV, CDR2 YYDKDF (reference sequence). V lost 0 bases to trimming and J lost 8 bases, with 10 bases between them. This CDR3 is built from 14 residues. This CDR3 reads CATSRDRSGGELFF. CDR3 DNA: TGTGCCACCAGCAGAGATCGCAGCGGGGGGGAGCTGTTTTTT.

In its sample, this clonotype was seen many times. DNA of the CDR3: TGCAGCGTTGAAAGGGCCGCAGATACGCAGTATTTT. Translated: CSVERAADTQYF. The rearrangement links TRBV29-1 to TRBJ2-3; D is unclear. V shed 2 bases and J shed 4 bases, with 7 bases lying between them. In germline, CDR1 is SQVTM, CDR2 ANQGSEA. The CDR3 has 12 residues.

The chain is built from TRBV5-1 and TRBJ1-1; D gene uncertain. The V and J ends lost 1 base and 3 bases respectively, with 13 bases between them. Germline assignment: CDR1 SGHRS and CDR2 YFSETQ. This CDR3 region has 15 residues. CDR3 amino acids: CASSLLPGRYTEAFF. In nucleotides, the CDR3 is TGCGCCAGCAGCTTGTTACCAGGCAGGTACACTGAAGCTTTCTTT.

This clonotype occurred many times. V is TRBV28 and J is TRBJ2-1; the D call may be TRBD1 or TRBD2 (5 bases each). CDR1 MDHEN and CDR2 SYDVKM come from the germline V gene. Trimming removed 2 bases at V and 3 bases at J, with 11 bases between. This CDR3 has 15 amino acids. CDR3 in DNA: TGTGCCAGCAGTTTAGAGGGGTCCTTCTACAATGAGCAGTTCTTC. Translating it yields CASSLEGSFYNEQFF.

This clonotype counts as medium-sized. This sequence joins TRBV20-1 and TRBJ2-6, with TRBD1 identical over 9 bases. Germline values: CDR1 DFQATT, CDR2 SNEGSKA (reference sequence). V lost 3 bases and J lost 2; bases outside the gene matches: 14. The CDR3 sequence is 19 residues long. CDR3 amino acids: CSASSPWGTGPAGANVLTF. In nucleotides, the CDR3 is TGCAGTGCTAGTTCCCCGTGGGGGACAGGGCCAGCTGGGGCCAACGTCCTGACTTTC.

This clonotype was recorded only once. This chain joins TRBV25-1 and TRBJ1-1; no clear D. The V gene's germline CDR1 is MGHDK and CDR2 SYGVNS. The CDR3 loop spans 13 amino acids. V lost 8 bases and J 2 bases, leaving 12 bases between the germline ends. CDR3 DNA: TGTGCCAGCTGTCAAAATGCAAACACTGAAGCTTTCTTT. Protein sequence: CASCQNANTEAFF.

The CDR3 DNA follows: TGTGCCAGCAGCAAGGACAGGGGCAATCAGCCCCAGCATTTT. Its translation is CASSKDRGNQPQHF. The chain links TRBV7-2 to TRBJ1-5; 8 positions match TRBD1. The CDR3 sequence is 14 residues long. Germline loops: CDR1 SGHTA, CDR2 FQGNSA. Trimming removed 5 bases from V and 2 bases from J; junction bases left unmatched: 2.

The chain uses TRBV11-2 and TRBJ2-3; 13 bases line up with TRBD2. This CDR3 has 15 amino acids. Germline CDR1 is SGHAT and CDR2 is FQNNGV. V lost 5 bases, J lost 2 bases, and 1 base stayed unmatched. CDR3 bases: TGTGCCAGCAGCACTAGCGGGGGGGCCACAGATACGCAGTATTTT. As protein: CASSTSGGATDTQYF.

The chain combines TRBV20-1 with TRBJ1-6, with 9 bases lining up with TRBD1. Germline-derived CDR1 and CDR2 are DFQATT and SNEGSKA (reference sequence). The CDR3 covers 12 residues. V was clipped by 3 bases and J by 14 bases; unmatched bases: 5. The CDR3 DNA reads as TGCAGTGCTAGTGGCGACAGGGGGTCCCTCCACTTT. It is translated as CSASGDRGSLHF.

At least ten counts were recorded for this clonotype. The chain carries TRBV20-1 and TRBJ2-1; TRBD2 might be the D (6 bases). CDR3 length: 13 amino acids. Trimming shortened V by 3 bases and J by 7 bases, and 13 bases separated the two germline ends. The V gene's germline CDR1 is DFQATT and CDR2 SNEGSKA (reference sequence). In nucleotides, the CDR3 is TGCAGTGCTAGGAAACGGCGGGGAAATGAGCAGTTCTTC. The encoded protein is CSARKRRGNEQFF.

This clonotype was detected many times. V gene TRBV5-5 combines with J gene TRBJ2-2; no clear D. The ends were cut back, 4 bases at V and 0 bases at J, with 13 bases in the middle. This CDR3 contains 16 residues. Germline CDR1 is SGHKS and CDR2 is YYEKEE (reference sequence). CDR3 nucleotide sequence: TGTGCCAGCAGCGCCTTGTGGAGCACGAACACCGGGGAGCTGTTTTTT. Amino acid sequence: CASSALWSTNTGELFF.

The sample holds a few counts of this clonotype. CDR3 sequence: CASSLSRGGITEAFF. DNA for the CDR3: TGTGCCAGCAGCTTGTCCCGGGGGGGGATCACTGAAGCTTTCTTT. The rearrangement links TRBV5-5 to TRBJ1-1; D might be TRBD1 (5 bases). The germline gives CDR1 SGHKS, CDR2 YYEKEE (reference sequence). V was cut by 1 base and J by 4 bases, with 14 bases left in between. The CDR3 loop spans 15 amino acids. The whole variable domain, filled in from reference TRBV5-5 and TRBJ1-1, reads DAGVTQSPTHLIKTRGQQVTLRCSPISGHKSVSWYQQVLGQGPQFIFQYYEKEERGRGNFPDRFSARQFPNYSSELNVNALLLGDSALYLCASSLSRGGITEAFFGQGTRLTVV.

In its sample, this clonotype was seen many times. This chain joins TRBV3-1 and TRBJ1-5; D is ambiguous. From germline, CDR1 is LGHDT and CDR2 YNNKEL (reference sequence). Trimming stripped 1 base from V and 9 bases from J, with 4 bases between. This CDR3 is built from 11 residues. The CDR3 nucleotides are TGTGCCAGCAGCCAAGGAGGGCCCCAGCATTTT. Its protein product is CASSQGGPQHF.

This clonotype was recorded at least ten times. This chain joins TRBV20-1 and TRBJ1-2; tentatively, D is TRBD1 (5 bases). There are 14 residues in the CDR3. Germline assignment: CDR1 DFQATT and CDR2 SNEGSKA (reference sequence). The V and J ends lost 6 bases and 6 bases respectively, with 20 bases between them. The DNA of the CDR3 is TGCAGTGCGGGGGAGCAGGGACCCCTCAATGGCTACACCTTC. Protein product: CSAGEQGPLNGYTF.

This clonotype was detected a few times. V gene TRBV29-1 combines with J gene TRBJ2-1; TRBD2 agrees at 8 bases. Losses at the gene ends were 1 base for V and 4 bases for J; bases not matched to a gene: 6. The CDR3 consists of 15 residues. Per the germline V gene, CDR1 is SQVTM and CDR2 is ANQGSEA. CDR3 protein: CSVEGGLAGYNEQFF. In nucleotides, the CDR3 is TGCAGCGTTGAAGGAGGGCTAGCGGGTTACAATGAGCAGTTCTTC.